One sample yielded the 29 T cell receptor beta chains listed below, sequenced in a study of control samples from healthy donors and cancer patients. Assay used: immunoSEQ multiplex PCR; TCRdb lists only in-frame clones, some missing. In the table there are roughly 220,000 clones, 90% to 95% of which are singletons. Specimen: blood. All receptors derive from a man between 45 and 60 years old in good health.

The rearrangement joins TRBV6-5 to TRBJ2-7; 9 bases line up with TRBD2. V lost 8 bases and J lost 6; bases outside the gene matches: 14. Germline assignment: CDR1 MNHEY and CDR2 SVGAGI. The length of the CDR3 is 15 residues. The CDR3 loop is CASLAGEAGGSEQYF. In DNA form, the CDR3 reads TGTGCCAGCCTCGCCGGGGAAGCGGGGGGCAGCGAGCAGTACTTC.

DNA of the CDR3: TGCGCCAGCAGCCAAGTCAGGGGCGGGGGCGGAGGCGAGCAGTACTTC. Its translation: CASSQVRGGGGGEQYF. V is TRBV4-3 and J is TRBJ2-7, with D possibly TRBD2 on 7 matching bases. The CDR3 extends over 16 amino acids. Germline CDR1 and CDR2: LGHNA and YSLEER. Deletions cut 1 base from V and 6 bases from J, with 19 bases between.

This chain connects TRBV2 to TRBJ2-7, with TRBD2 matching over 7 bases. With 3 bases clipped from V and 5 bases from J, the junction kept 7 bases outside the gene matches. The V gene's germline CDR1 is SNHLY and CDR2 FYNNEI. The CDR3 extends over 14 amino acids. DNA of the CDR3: TGTGCCAGCAGTGATAGTAACGGGGGGAACGAGCAGTACGTC. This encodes CASSDSNGGNEQYV.

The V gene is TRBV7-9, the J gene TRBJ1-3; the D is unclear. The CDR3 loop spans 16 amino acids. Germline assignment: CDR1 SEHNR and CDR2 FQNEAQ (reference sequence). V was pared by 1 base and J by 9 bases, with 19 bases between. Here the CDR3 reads CASSLGISDGRSTIYF. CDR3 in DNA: TGTGCCAGCAGCTTAGGGATTTCCGATGGCCGAAGCACCATATATTTT.

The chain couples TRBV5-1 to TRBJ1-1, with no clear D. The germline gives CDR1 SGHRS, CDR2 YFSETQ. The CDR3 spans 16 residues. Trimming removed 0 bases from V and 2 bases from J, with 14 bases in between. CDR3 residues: CASSLALNLPNTEAFF. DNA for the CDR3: TGCGCCAGCAGCTTGGCCCTCAACTTACCAAACACTGAAGCTTTCTTT.

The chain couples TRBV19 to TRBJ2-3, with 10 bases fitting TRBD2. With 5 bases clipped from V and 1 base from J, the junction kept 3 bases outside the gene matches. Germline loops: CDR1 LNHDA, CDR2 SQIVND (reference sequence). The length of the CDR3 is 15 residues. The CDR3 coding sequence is TGTGCCAGTAGTCTCCTAGCGGGGGGCACAGATACGCAGTATTTT. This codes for CASSLLAGGTDTQYF.

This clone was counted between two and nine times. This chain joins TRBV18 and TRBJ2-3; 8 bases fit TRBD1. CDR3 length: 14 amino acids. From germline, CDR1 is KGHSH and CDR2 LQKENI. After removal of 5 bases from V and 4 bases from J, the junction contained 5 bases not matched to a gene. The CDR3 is CASSSTGAADTQYF. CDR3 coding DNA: TGTGCCAGCTCATCGACAGGGGCGGCAGATACGCAGTATTTT.

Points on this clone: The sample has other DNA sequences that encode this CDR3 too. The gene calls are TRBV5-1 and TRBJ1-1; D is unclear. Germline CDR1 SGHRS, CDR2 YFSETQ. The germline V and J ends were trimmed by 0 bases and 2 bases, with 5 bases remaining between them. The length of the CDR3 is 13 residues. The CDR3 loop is CASSLGLNTEAFF. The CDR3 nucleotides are TGCGCCAGCAGCTTGGGACTTAACACTGAAGCTTTCTTT.

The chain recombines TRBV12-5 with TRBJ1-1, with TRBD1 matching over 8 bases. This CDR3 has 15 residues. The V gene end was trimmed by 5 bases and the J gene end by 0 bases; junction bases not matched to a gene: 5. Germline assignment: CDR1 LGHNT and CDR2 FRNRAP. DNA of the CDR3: TGTGCTAGTGGTCTCGGACAGGGCCTGAACACTGAAGCTTTCTTT. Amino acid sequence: CASGLGQGLNTEAFF.

The CDR3 reads CASSLVGSGGDNEQFF. DNA for the CDR3: TGCGCCAGCAGCTTGGTGGGTAGCGGGGGAGATAATGAGCAGTTCTTC. The gene calls are TRBV5-1 and TRBJ2-1, with 9 bases matching TRBD2. This CDR3 is 16 amino acids long. Germline V CDR1 and CDR2: SGHRS, YFSETQ. J gave up 7 bases and V 0 bases, and 8 bases lay outside the gene matches. The variable domain in full, with the rest retrieved from reference TRBV5-1 and TRBJ2-1, is KAGVTQTPRYLIKTRGQQVTLSCSPISGHRSVSWYQQTPGQGLQFLFEYFSETQRNKGNFPGRFSGRQFSNSRSEMNVSTLELGDSALYLCASSLVGSGGDNEQFFGPGTRLTVL.

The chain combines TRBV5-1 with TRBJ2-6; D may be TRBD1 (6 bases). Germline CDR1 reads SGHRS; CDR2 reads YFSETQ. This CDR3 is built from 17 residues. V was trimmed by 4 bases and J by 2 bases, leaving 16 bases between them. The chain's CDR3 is CASSTDSGTTGANVLTF. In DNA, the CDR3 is TGCGCCAGCAGCACGGACAGTGGTACCACTGGGGCCAACGTCCTGACTTTC.

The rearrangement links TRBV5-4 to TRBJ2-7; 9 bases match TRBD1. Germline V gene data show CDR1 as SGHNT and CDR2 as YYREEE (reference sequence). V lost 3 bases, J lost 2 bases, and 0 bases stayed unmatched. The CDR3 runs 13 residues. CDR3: CASSWDRAYEQYF. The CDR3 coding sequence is TGTGCCAGCAGCTGGGACAGGGCCTACGAGCAGTACTTC. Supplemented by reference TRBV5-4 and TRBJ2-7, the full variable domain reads ETGVTQSPTHLIKTRGQQVTLRCSSQSGHNTVSWYQQALGQGPQFIFQYYREEENGRGNFPPRFSGLQFPNYSSELNVNALELDDSALYLCASSWDRAYEQYFGPGTRLTVT.

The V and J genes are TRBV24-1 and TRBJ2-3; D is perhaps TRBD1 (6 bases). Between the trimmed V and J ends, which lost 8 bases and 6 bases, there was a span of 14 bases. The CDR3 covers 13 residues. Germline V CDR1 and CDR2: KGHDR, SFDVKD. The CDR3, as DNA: TGTGCCACCATAGAGGGGGAAGGGGATACGCAGTATTTT. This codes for CATIEGEGDTQYF.

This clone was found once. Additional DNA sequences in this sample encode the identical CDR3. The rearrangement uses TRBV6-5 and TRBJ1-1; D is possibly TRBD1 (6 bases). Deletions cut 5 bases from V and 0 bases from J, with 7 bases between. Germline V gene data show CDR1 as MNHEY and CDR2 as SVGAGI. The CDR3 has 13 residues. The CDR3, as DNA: TGTGCCAGCAGTAGGACAGTGAACACTGAAGCTTTCTTT. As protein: CASSRTVNTEAFF.

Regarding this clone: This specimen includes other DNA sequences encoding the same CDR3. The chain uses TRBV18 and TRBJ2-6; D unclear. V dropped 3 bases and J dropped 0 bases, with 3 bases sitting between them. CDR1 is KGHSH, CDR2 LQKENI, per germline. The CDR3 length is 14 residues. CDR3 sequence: CASSPLSGANVLTF. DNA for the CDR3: TGTGCCAGCTCACCTCTCTCTGGGGCCAACGTCCTGACTTTC. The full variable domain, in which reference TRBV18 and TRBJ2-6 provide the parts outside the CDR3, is NAGVMQNPRHLVRRRGQEARLRCSPMKGHSHVYWYRQLPEEGLKFMVYLQKENIIDESGMPKERFSAEFPKEGPSILRIQQVVRGDSAAYFCASSPLSGANVLTFGAGSRLTVL.

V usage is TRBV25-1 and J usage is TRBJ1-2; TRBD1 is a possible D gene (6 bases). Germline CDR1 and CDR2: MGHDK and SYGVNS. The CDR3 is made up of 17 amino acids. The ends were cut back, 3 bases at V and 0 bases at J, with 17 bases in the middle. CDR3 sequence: CASSDTREGGANYGYTF. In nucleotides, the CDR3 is TGTGCCAGCAGTGACACCAGGGAGGGGGGAGCTAACTATGGCTACACCTTC.

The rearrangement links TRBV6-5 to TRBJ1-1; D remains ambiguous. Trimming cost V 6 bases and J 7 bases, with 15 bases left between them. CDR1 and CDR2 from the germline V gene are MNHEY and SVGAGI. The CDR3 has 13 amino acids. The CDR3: CASSQPGRGEAFF. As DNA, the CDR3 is TGTGCCAGCAGCCAACCAGGACGGGGTGAAGCTTTCTTT.

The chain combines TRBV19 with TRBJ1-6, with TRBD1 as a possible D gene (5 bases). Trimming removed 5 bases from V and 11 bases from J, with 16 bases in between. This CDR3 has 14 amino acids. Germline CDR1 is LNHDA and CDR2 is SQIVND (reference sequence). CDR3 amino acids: CASSPQGDSAPLHF. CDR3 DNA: TGTGCCAGTAGTCCTCAGGGCGATAGCGCACCCCTCCACTTT.

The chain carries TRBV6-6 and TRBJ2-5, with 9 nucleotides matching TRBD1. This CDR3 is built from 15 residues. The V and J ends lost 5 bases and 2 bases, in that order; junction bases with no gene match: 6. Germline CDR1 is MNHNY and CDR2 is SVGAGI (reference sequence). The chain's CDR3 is CASSGPDRGQETQYF. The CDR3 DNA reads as TGTGCCAGCAGTGGACCAGACAGGGGGCAAGAGACCCAGTACTTC.

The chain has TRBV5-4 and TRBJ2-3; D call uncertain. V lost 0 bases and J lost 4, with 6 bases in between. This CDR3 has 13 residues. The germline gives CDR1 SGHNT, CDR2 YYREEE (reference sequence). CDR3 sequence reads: CASSLDISDTQYF. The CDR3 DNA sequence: TGTGCCAGCAGCTTGGACATTTCAGATACGCAGTATTTT.

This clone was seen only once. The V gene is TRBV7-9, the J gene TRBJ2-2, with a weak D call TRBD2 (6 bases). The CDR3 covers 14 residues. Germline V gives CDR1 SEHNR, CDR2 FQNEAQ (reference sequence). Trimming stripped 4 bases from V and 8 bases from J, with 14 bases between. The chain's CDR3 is CASSSRLAYGELFF. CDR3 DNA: TGTGCCAGCAGCTCCCGTCTAGCGTATGGGGAGCTGTTTTTT.

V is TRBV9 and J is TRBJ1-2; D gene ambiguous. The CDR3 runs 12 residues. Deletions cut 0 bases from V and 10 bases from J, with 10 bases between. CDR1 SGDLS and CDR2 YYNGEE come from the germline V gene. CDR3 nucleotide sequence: TGTGCCAGCAGCGTAGCCCTCAGTCCCTACACCTTC. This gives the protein CASSVALSPYTF.

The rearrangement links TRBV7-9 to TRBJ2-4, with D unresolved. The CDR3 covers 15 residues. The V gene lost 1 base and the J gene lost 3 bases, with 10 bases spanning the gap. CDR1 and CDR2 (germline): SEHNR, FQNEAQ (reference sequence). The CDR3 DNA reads TGTGCCAGCAGCTTAGAGGGAAGGGACAAAAACATTCAGTACTTC. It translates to CASSLEGRDKNIQYF.

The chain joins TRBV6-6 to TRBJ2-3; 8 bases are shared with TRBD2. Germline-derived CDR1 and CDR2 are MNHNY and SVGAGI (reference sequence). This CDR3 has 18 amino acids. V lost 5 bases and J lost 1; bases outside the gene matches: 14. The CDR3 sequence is CASSPGLVGLTRTDTQYF. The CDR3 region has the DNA TGTGCCAGCAGTCCGGGACTAGTTGGCCTTACCCGCACAGATACGCAGTATTTT.

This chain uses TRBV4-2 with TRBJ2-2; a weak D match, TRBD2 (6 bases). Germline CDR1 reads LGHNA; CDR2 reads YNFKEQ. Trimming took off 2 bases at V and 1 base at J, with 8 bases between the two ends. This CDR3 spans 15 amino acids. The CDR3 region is CASSQLGGNTGELFF. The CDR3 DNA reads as TGTGCCAGCAGCCAACTCGGGGGGAACACCGGGGAGCTGTTTTTT.

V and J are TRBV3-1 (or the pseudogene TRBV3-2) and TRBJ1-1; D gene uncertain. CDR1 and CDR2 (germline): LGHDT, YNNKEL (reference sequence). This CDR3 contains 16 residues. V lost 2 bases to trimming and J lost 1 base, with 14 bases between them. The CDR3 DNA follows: TGTGCCAGCAGCCAAAGGTGGAACCGAGGGAACACTGAAGCTTTCTTT. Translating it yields CASSQRWNRGNTEAFF.

CDR3 in DNA: TGTGCCACCAGCAGAGATCTAAGCGGGGGTGGCGATACGCAGTATTTT. It translates to CATSRDLSGGGDTQYF. The chain carries TRBV15 and TRBJ2-3; 8 bases are shared with TRBD2. Germline V lookup: CDR1 LNHNV, CDR2 YYDKDF (reference sequence). Trimming at V came to 0 bases and at J to 6 bases, leaving 8 bases not matched to a gene. The CDR3 sequence is 16 residues long.

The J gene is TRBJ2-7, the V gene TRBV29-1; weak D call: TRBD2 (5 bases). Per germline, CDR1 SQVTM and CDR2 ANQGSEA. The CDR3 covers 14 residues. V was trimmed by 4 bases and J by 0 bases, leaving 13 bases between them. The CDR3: CSVVFPGGSYEQYV. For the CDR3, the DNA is TGCAGCGTTGTGTTCCCAGGAGGCTCCTACGAGCAGTACGTC.

The CDR3 DNA sequence: TGTGCCTGGCGGCCGGGCGTAGCCTACGAGCAGTACTTC. This gives the protein CAWRPGVAYEQYF. This chain links TRBV30 with TRBJ2-7, with D unresolved. V shed 5 bases and J shed 2 bases, with 13 bases lying between them. Per the germline V gene, CDR1 is GTSNPN and CDR2 is SVGIG (reference sequence). The CDR3 runs 13 residues.